A selection of T cell receptor beta chains follows, all from one sample in a study of human T cells and chemical hapten exposure. MiXCR, run by TCRdb on the RACE reads, gives a single entry per CDR3 protein. The repertoire has about 380,000 distinct CDR3 sequences, approximately 5.1% of them found once; the top ten carry approximately 2.4%. Sample: whole blood, taken in connection with sensitization to the hapten diphenylcyclopropenone (DPC). Receptors originate from a woman between 45 and 60 years old with alopecia areata. Some clones in this sample may be carry-over from other donors' samples. Each CDR3 is given with its conserved first and last residue. A D gene is named only where the DNA matches it firmly. Clone sizes are given selectively: once, few, many, or a class where the clone is expanded.

>many|TRBD2|TRBV6-2/TRBV6-3|TRBJ2-1
CASSTRRVREDNEQFF
TGTGCCAGCAGTACCCGTCGGGTACGGGAGGACAATGAGCAGTTCTTC
>NA|NA|TRBV5-6|TRBJ1-4
CASSLGSLDEKLFF
TGTGCCAGCAGCTTGGGTAGCCTAGATGAAAAACTGTTTTTT
>few|TRBD2|TRBV20-1|TRBJ2-1
CSASLIPGLAGDEQFF
TGCAGTGCTAGCCTCATACCGGGACTAGCGGGAGATGAGCAGTTCTTC
>many|NA|TRBV5-1|TRBJ1-6
CASSPARQGENSPLHF
TGCGCCAGCAGCCCCGCAAGGCAGGGTGAAAATTCACCCCTCCACTTT
>many|TRBD2|TRBV3-1|TRBJ2-3
CASSQGTSFKSTQYF
TGTGCCAGCAGCCAGGGGACTAGCTTCAAGTCTACGCAGTATTTT
>few|NA|TRBV5-1|TRBJ1-4
CASSLAGGTNEKLFF
TGCGCCAGCAGCTTGGCGGGAGGAACTAATGAAAAACTGTTTTTT
>many|TRBD1|TRBV12-3/TRBV12-4|TRBJ1-1
CASSGITGDWVNTEAFF
TGTGCCAGCAGTGGAATAACAGGGGATTGGGTGAACACTGAAGCTTTCTTT
>many|NA|TRBV23-1|TRBJ1-5
CASSQSGQPQHF
TGCGCCAGCAGTCAATCCGGTCAGCCCCAGCATTTT
>many|NA|TRBV4-3|TRBJ1-4
CASSQEGGHNEKLFF
TGCGCCAGCAGCCAAGAAGGAGGACATAATGAAAAACTGTTTTTT
>many|NA|TRBV19|TRBJ2-1
CASSMSQEPYNEQFF
TGTGCCAGTAGTATGTCCCAGGAGCCCTACAATGAGCAGTTCTTC
>many|TRBD1|TRBV4-3|TRBJ1-6
CASSQDAPGGTYNSPLHF
TGCGCCAGCAGCCAAGATGCGCCAGGGGGCACCTATAATTCACCCCTCCACTTT
>many|TRBD1|TRBV20-1|TRBJ2-1
CSAETGSSYNEQFF
TGCAGTGCTGAGACAGGGAGCTCCTACAATGAGCAGTTCTTC
>many|NA|TRBV3-1|TRBJ2-3
CASSQDPPSDTQYF
TGTGCCAGCAGCCAAGACCCTCCCTCAGATACGCAGTATTTT
>many|NA|TRBV21-1|TRBJ2-1
CASSKESSNEQFF
TGTGCCAGCAGCAAAGAGTCCAGCAATGAGCAGTTCTTC
>many|NA|TRBV3-1|TRBJ2-7
CASSPEGYEQYF
TGTGCCAGCAGCCCGGAGGGCTACGAGCAGTACTTC
>NA|NA|TRBV20-1|TRBJ1-2
CSATTGYNNYGYTF
TGCAGTGCTACAACAGGCTACAATAACTATGGCTACACCTTC
>few|TRBD2|TRBV6-5|TRBJ2-1
CASSYSQRGDNEQFF
TGTGCCAGCAGTTACTCTCAGCGGGGGGACAATGAGCAGTTCTTC
>NA|NA|TRBV7-2|TRBJ2-5
CASSRQVFSGDQETQYF
TGTGCCAGCAGCCGACAAGTCTTTAGTGGGGACCAAGAGACCCAGTACTTC
>many|TRBD1|TRBV6-5|TRBJ1-3
CASSLSGQGGNTIYF
TGTGCCAGCAGTCTCAGTGGACAGGGAGGAAACACCATATATTTT
>many|NA|TRBV5-1|TRBJ2-5
CASSLGSGPQETQYF
TGCGCCAGCAGCTTGGGGAGCGGGCCTCAAGAGACCCAGTACTTC
>few|NA|TRBV12-2|TRBJ1-5
CASRLTGTGNQPQHF
TGTGCAAGTCGCTTAACGGGGACGGGCAATCAGCCCCAGCATTTT
>many|TRBD1|TRBV5-6|TRBJ2-5
CASSYGQGAETQYF
TGTGCCAGCAGTTATGGACAGGGGGCTGAGACCCAGTACTTC
>many|NA|TRBV5-4|TRBJ2-3
CASSPASADTQYF
TGTGCCAGCAGCCCAGCGTCAGCAGATACGCAGTATTTT
>many|NA|TRBV7-9|TRBJ2-1
CASSQGRASRPHNEQFF
TGTGCCAGCAGCCAGGGGCGGGCCTCCCGCCCCCACAATGAGCAGTTCTTC
>many|NA|TRBV12-3/TRBV12-4|TRBJ1-5
CASTLGIGGSNQPQHF
TGTGCCAGCACTCTAGGAATAGGGGGAAGCAATCAGCCCCAGCATTTT
>few|NA|TRBV28|TRBJ2-1
CASSLPPREQFF
TGTGCCAGCAGTTTACCCCCACGGGAGCAGTTCTTC
>few|NA|TRBV6-5|TRBJ1-1
CASSYSPRATEAFF
TGTGCCAGCAGTTACTCCCCCAGGGCCACTGAAGCTTTCTTT
>many|TRBD2|TRBV10-3|TRBJ2-7
CAISELAGDYEQYF
TGTGCCATCAGTGAACTAGCGGGGGACTACGAGCAGTACTTC
>NA|NA|TRBV10-3|TRBJ1-2
CAISEGRGMDYGYTF
TGTGCCATCAGTGAGGGGAGGGGGATGGACTATGGCTACACCTTC
>NA|NA|TRBV29-1|TRBJ2-3
CSVVGFLADTQYF
TGCAGCGTTGTTGGCTTTCTTGCAGATACGCAGTATTTT
>many|TRBD2|TRBV3-1|TRBJ2-1
CASSQVRTSGRYNEQFF
TGTGCCAGCAGCCAAGTAAGGACTAGCGGGCGTTACAATGAGCAGTTCTTC